This T cell receptor (beta chain) was observed in a study of T cells after yellow fever vaccination. Study-level information: SMART-Seq v4 Ultra Low Input served to prepare low-cell-number fractions. Findings and caveats of the study: Of the clonotypes, a small share occurred in both CD4 and CD8 compartments. Repertoires obtained by FACS sorting could include abundant clonotypes that entered as contaminants from the bulk population.

5'RACE template switching generated TCR cDNA, adding a universal primer site and UMIs. TCRdb reprocessed the 5' RACE reads via MiXCR and lists one record per CDR3 protein. This table has a few hundred thousand distinct CDR3 sequences, about 7.8% appearing once. Germline V lookup: CDR1 SGHKS, CDR2 YYEKEE (reference sequence). Trimming removed 2 bases from V and 2 bases from J, with 11 bases in between. The CDR3 consists of 15 residues. This clonotype was seen a handful of times. Its target is not known. Specimen: PBMCs, collected around 45 days after the first yellow fever vaccination. V is TRBV5-5 and J is TRBJ2-1; D possibly corresponds to TRBD1 (6 bases). The sequence came from a man younger than 35 who received the YFV17D yellow fever vaccine. Here the CDR3 reads CASSLGTSTYNEQFF. The DNA for the CDR3 is TGTGCCAGCAGCTTAGGGACATCCACCTACAATGAGCAGTTCTTC.